The 26 T cell receptor beta chains listed next were all sequenced from one sample in a study of regulatory T cells in long-lasting Graves disease. Arm-PCR of CDR3 regions with iRepertoire HTBI primers generated TCR beta libraries. Using its own MiXCR run on the multiplex PCR reads, TCRdb lists one record per CDR3 protein. This table has more than 350,000 distinct CDR3 sequences, over 20% appearing once. Time point here: persistent/refractory GD, antithyroid drugs over 5 years with positive TRAb. Generation of the TCR library employed RNA extracted from PBMCs. The sample was peripheral blood mononuclear cells (PBMCs), taken when the disease was refractory, from a patient treated with antithyroid drugs. All receptors come from a female donor with Graves disease.

This chain uses TRBV7-9 with TRBJ2-3, with 10 nucleotides matching TRBD2. V gave up 1 base and J gave up 6 bases; unmatched junction bases: 7. Germline-derived CDR1 and CDR2 are SEHNR and FQNEAQ (reference sequence). The CDR3 extends over 16 amino acids. The CDR3 region has the DNA TGTGCCAGCAGCTTAGTGGGTAGCGGGAGGATGGATACGCAGTATTTT. Residues: CASSLVGSGRMDTQYF.

This chain joins TRBV5-4 and TRBJ2-5; 7 nucleotides line up with TRBD2. The CDR3 runs to 15 residues. CDR1 SGHNT and CDR2 YYREEE come from the germline V gene (reference sequence). Unmatched junction bases numbered 5, after V lost 0 bases and J lost 3 bases. CDR3 in DNA: TGTGCCAGCAGCTTGGAGTTGGGGGGGAAAGAGACCCAGTACTTC. Translation gives CASSLELGGKETQYF.

This clonotype occurred many times. V and J are TRBV28 and TRBJ1-5; 7 bases are a match to TRBD1. Germline V gene lookup returns CDR1 MDHEN and CDR2 SYDVKM. CDR3 length equals 15 residues. V shed 5 bases and J 7 bases; nucleotides not matched to a gene: 11. CDR3 in amino acids: CASSSLTGVGQPQHF. The DNA of the CDR3 is TGTGCCAGCAGTAGCCTCACAGGGGTTGGGCAGCCCCAGCATTTT.

The CDR3 region is CASSLDPYGGTEAFF. The CDR3 nucleotides read TGTGCCAGCAGCTTAGATCCCTATGGCGGCACTGAAGCTTTCTTT. The chain joins TRBV7-2 to TRBJ1-1, with D hard to call. V was shortened by 1 base and J by 4 bases, with 13 bases between the two germline ends. The CDR3 extends over 15 amino acids. Germline V CDR1 and CDR2: SGHTA, FQGNSA.

The chain employs TRBV5-4 and TRBJ2-5; D perhaps matches TRBD2 (6 bases). This CDR3 is 16 amino acids long. Trimming took off 2 bases at V and 4 bases at J, with 18 bases between the two ends. Germline CDR1 is SGHNT and CDR2 is YYREEE (reference sequence). The CDR3 nucleotides read TGTGCCAGCAGCTTAGGCACGGGAGCTAACAGAGAGACCCAGTACTTC. Residues: CASSLGTGANRETQYF.

To note about this clonotype: Just one base apart from a much larger clone, this may be a read error. Since the CDR3 does not end with the conserved phenylalanine or tryptophan, this likely comes from a read error. The V and J genes are TRBV7-2 and TRBJ2-6; 7 bases are shared with TRBD1. The CDR3 loop spans 18 amino acids. Germline V gives CDR1 SGHTA, CDR2 FQGNSA. Trimming at V came to 4 bases and at J to 4 bases, leaving 13 bases not matched to a gene. DNA of the CDR3: TGTGCCAGCAGCTCCGGACAGGACCCACCATGGGGGGCCAACGTCCTGACTCTC. Translation: CASSSGQDPPWGANVLTL.

This clonotype was recorded a few times. The CDR3 nucleotides are TGCGCCAGTTCCAGGGACGGGGGCTCCTACGAGCAGTACTTC. This codes for CASSRDGGSYEQYF. The rearrangement uses TRBV5-1 and TRBJ2-7; D possibly corresponds to TRBD2 (6 bases). Germline V gives CDR1 SGHRS, CDR2 YFSETQ. This CDR3 contains 14 residues. V was trimmed by 8 bases and J by 0 bases, leaving 15 bases between them.

In this sample, this clonotype turned up a few times. This rearrangement joins TRBV24-1 to TRBJ2-5, with TRBD2 matching 7 bases. The CDR3 totals 13 residues. Germline trimming cut 3 bases from V and 6 bases from J; bases unmatched to any gene: 3. Germline CDR1 KGHDR, CDR2 SFDVKD. Written as DNA, the CDR3 is TGTGCCACCAGTGATGGGGGGGTACAGACCCAGTACTTC. Its protein product is CATSDGGVQTQYF.

This clonotype was seen many times. The genes are TRBV15 and TRBJ2-2; D remains ambiguous. CDR3 length equals 14 residues. The V end was cut by 0 bases, the J end by 7 bases, with 9 bases between. Germline V gene sequence: CDR1 LNHNV, CDR2 YYDKDF (reference sequence). CDR3 sequence: CATSRDHEYGELFF. The CDR3 DNA is TGTGCCACCAGCAGAGATCACGAGTACGGGGAGCTGTTTTTT.

This clonotype has at least ten counts. The chain recombines TRBV2 with TRBJ1-5; the D is unclear. Per germline, CDR1 SNHLY and CDR2 FYNNEI. Between the trimmed V and J ends, which lost 4 bases and 6 bases, there was a span of 13 bases. The CDR3 contains 14 residues. CDR3 DNA sequence: TGTGCCAGCAGTGGCGGCTTACGATCTCAGCCCCAGCATTTT. It translates to CASSGGLRSQPQHF.

This clonotype was counted at least ten times. The CDR3 sequence: CASSLAGAGYEQYF. In DNA, the CDR3 is TGTGCCAGCAGTTTAGCGGGAGCTGGCTACGAGCAGTACTTC. The chain uses TRBV28 and TRBJ2-7; 7 positions match TRBD2. Germline CDR1 is MDHEN and CDR2 is SYDVKM. V was clipped by 2 bases and J by 3 bases; unmatched bases: 4. The CDR3 length is 14 residues. Using reference TRBV28 and TRBJ2-7 for the parts outside the CDR3, the full variable domain is DVKVTQSSRYLVKRTGEKVFLECVQDMDHENMFWYRQDPGLGLRLIYFSYDVKMKEKGDIPEGYSVSREKKERFSLILESASTNQTSMYLCASSLAGAGYEQYFGPGTRLTVT.

The chain recombines TRBV20-1 with TRBJ1-1; possible D gene TRBD1, 5 bases. The CDR3 runs 14 residues. Germline loops: CDR1 DFQATT, CDR2 SNEGSKA (reference sequence). V was shortened by 3 bases and J by 5 bases, with 16 bases between the two germline ends. CDR3 in amino acids: CSARVLGEGTEAFF. The CDR3 DNA reads TGCAGTGCTAGGGTATTAGGTGAGGGGACTGAAGCTTTCTTT.

V usage is TRBV19 and J usage is TRBJ1-5; 7 bases fit TRBD1. CDR1 and CDR2 from the germline V gene are LNHDA and SQIVND (reference sequence). The CDR3 spans 15 residues. Trimming took 3 bases from V and 6 from J; bases not matched to a gene: 8. CDR3 residues: CASSIERGLSQPQHF. The CDR3 region has the DNA TGTGCCAGTAGTATCGAAAGGGGGCTATCTCAGCCCCAGCATTTT.

This clonotype was seen ten or more times. V gene TRBV2 combines with J gene TRBJ1-5, with D possibly being TRBD1 (5 bases). With 4 bases removed from V and 0 bases from J, the gap between germline ends came to 16 bases. Looked up from germline, CDR1 is SNHLY and CDR2 is FYNNEI. This CDR3 comprises 17 residues. The CDR3 bases are TGTGCCAGCAGTGTGGTACAGGCGTTTTATAGCAATCAGCCCCAGCATTTT. Amino acid sequence: CASSVVQAFYSNQPQHF.

V usage is TRBV10-3 and J usage is TRBJ1-5, with D hard to call. Germline CDR1 is ENHRY and CDR2 is SYGVKD. The CDR3 is 14 amino acids. Trimming took off 7 bases at V and 0 bases at J, with 10 bases between the two ends. CDR3 bases: TGTGCCATCACAGCACAATATAGCAATCAGCCCCAGCATTTT. This sequence encodes CAITAQYSNQPQHF.

Of note for this clonotype: This may arise from a read error, as a much more abundant clone is one base away. The chain combines TRBV6-1 with TRBJ1-4; D gene unclear. Germline CDR1 and CDR2: MNHNS and SASEGT. This CDR3 comprises 13 residues. The CDR3 coding sequence is TGTGCCTGCAGACTACAAGGAAATGAAAAACTGTTTTTT. Protein product: CACRLQGNEKLFF.

V and J are TRBV6-5 and TRBJ2-7; 12 positions agree with TRBD2. CDR3 length equals 16 residues. The trim removed 4 bases at V and 3 bases at J, leaving 7 bases unmatched. Germline V lookup: CDR1 MNHEY, CDR2 SVGAGI. The CDR3 DNA reads TGTGCCAGCAGTTTGAGACTAGCGGGAGCCTACTACGAGCAGTACTTC. Translated, it gives CASSLRLAGAYYEQYF.

This clonotype has at least ten counts. The J gene is TRBJ2-7, the V gene TRBV2; 12 bases line up with TRBD1. The germline CDR1 and CDR2 sequences are SNHLY and FYNNEI. This CDR3 spans 15 amino acids. The junction had 0 bases not matched to a gene; V was cut back by 1 base and J by 2 bases. The CDR3 loop is CASSEGDRGPYEQYF. CDR3 sequence (DNA): TGTGCCAGCAGTGAAGGGGACAGGGGGCCCTACGAGCAGTACTTC.

V usage is TRBV15 and J usage is TRBJ2-7; weak D call: TRBD1 (6 bases). The CDR3 runs to 15 residues. The germline V and J ends were trimmed by 1 base and 3 bases, with 13 bases remaining between them. Germline V gene data show CDR1 as LNHNV and CDR2 as YYDKDF (reference sequence). The CDR3 protein is CATSRGRGEGYEQYF. The CDR3 DNA reads as TGTGCCACCAGCAGAGGCAGGGGCGAAGGCTACGAGCAGTACTTC.

The V call is TRBV3-1, the J call TRBJ2-7; 7 bases line up with TRBD1. Trimming cost V 3 bases and J 1 base; bases outside gene matches: 6. The CDR3 consists of 15 residues. CDR1 and CDR2 from the germline V gene are LGHDT and YNNKEL (reference sequence). DNA of the CDR3: TGTGCCAGCAGCCAGAACAGGGGTAGGTCCTACGAGCAGTACTTC. This encodes CASSQNRGRSYEQYF.

For this clonotype: This may stem from a read error, because a much larger clone lies one nucleotide away. The V call is TRBV6-1, the J call TRBJ2-7; the match to TRBD2 covers 7 bases. Losses at the gene ends were 4 bases for V and 4 bases for J; bases not matched to a gene: 7. The CDR3 spans 14 residues. CDR1 MNHNS and CDR2 SASEGT come from the germline V gene. DNA for the CDR3: TGTGCCAGCAGTGGATCTGTGGGACTATACGAGCAGTACTTC. It encodes CASSGSVGLYEQYF.

This clonotype has ten or more counts. This sequence joins TRBV28 and TRBJ2-2, with 9 bases that match TRBD2. Germline assignment: CDR1 MDHEN and CDR2 SYDVKM. Unmatched junction bases numbered 4, after V lost 5 bases and J lost 0 bases. The length of the CDR3 is 16 residues. CDR3 loop: CASSPLAGPNTGELFF. CDR3 DNA sequence: TGTGCCAGCAGTCCGCTAGCGGGACCGAACACCGGGGAGCTGTTTTTT.

The rearrangement joins TRBV5-4 to TRBJ2-7; either TRBD1 or TRBD2 may supply D (5 bases each). V dropped 6 bases and J dropped 4 bases, with 11 bases sitting between them. The germline CDR1 and CDR2 sequences are SGHNT and YYREEE (reference sequence). This CDR3 is built from 12 residues. The CDR3 loop is CASTRDGYEQYF. The CDR3 coding sequence is TGTGCCAGCACCCGGGACGGATACGAGCAGTACTTC.

The chain links TRBV7-9 to TRBJ2-5; TRBD2 agrees at 9 bases. The germline gives CDR1 SEHNR, CDR2 FQNEAQ (reference sequence). CDR3 length: 17 residues. J gave up 5 bases and V 0 bases, and 10 bases lay outside the gene matches. Here the CDR3 reads CASSLADWREGPETQYF. The CDR3 DNA follows: TGTGCCAGCAGCTTAGCGGATTGGCGGGAGGGCCCGGAGACCCAGTACTTC. Filled out from reference TRBV7-9 and TRBJ2-5, the complete variable domain reads DTGVSQNPRHKITKRGQNVTFRCDPISEHNRLYWYRQTLGQGPEFLTYFQNEAQLEKSRLLSDRFSAERPKGSFSTLEIQRTEQGDSAMYLCASSLADWREGPETQYFGPGTRLLVL.

This clonotype showed up many times. The chain combines TRBV3-1 with TRBJ1-3; D call uncertain. Trimming pared 0 bases from V and 0 bases from J, leaving 6 bases between. CDR3 length: 15 amino acids. CDR1 is LGHDT, CDR2 YNNKEL, per germline (reference sequence). The CDR3, as DNA: TGTGCCAGCAGCCAAGACCGACGCTCTGGAAACACCATATATTTT. It specifies CASSQDRRSGNTIYF.

This clonotype was observed a handful of times. V and J are TRBV3-1 and TRBJ1-2; D gene unclear. Trimming cost V 3 bases and J 8 bases, with 7 bases left between them. Germline values: CDR1 LGHDT, CDR2 YNNKEL (reference sequence). This CDR3 has 11 residues. CDR3: CASSHASGYTF. For the CDR3, the DNA is TGTGCCAGCAGCCACGCCTCCGGCTACACCTTC.